These T cell receptor beta chains were read from a single sample in a study of cytomegalovirus exposure and HLA in healthy donors. Here immunoSEQ multiplex PCR was the method, and the copy in TCRdb shows in-frame clones only, minus some. The top ten hold over 2% of the sample, which has roughly 120,000 clones, 55% to 70% seen once. Sequencing was carried out using PBMCs. The receptors come from a woman under 40 in good health and CMV-seronegative. CDR3s leave out the opening cysteine and the closing phenylalanine or tryptophan.

>TRBV10-3
AISEIQTGPEGAF
>TRBV29-1
SVLTGDRVTYGYT
>TRBV2
ASSRDKGASTDTQY
>TRBV10-3
AIRNRQGSTDTQY
>TRBV28
ASSLAGGSQPQH
>TRBV6-6
ASSQEQPPF
>TRBV5-6
ASSYSGTDTQY
>TRBV5-8
ASSHGGTGNQPQH
>TRBV5-1
ASRSGQGTPYNEQF
>TRBV7-8
ASSLGPSGFDEQF
>TRBV13
ASSQGLGETQY
>TRBV2
ASSGLTSTDTQY
>TRBV7-2
ASSFPSYEQY
>TRBV19
ATKSRQGTNQPQH
>TRBV30
AWSVQGYYGYT
>TRBV2
ASSVEGQSNEKLF